The rows below give T cell receptor beta chains drawn from one sample of a study of cytomegalovirus exposure and HLA in healthy donors. This table comes from immunoSEQ multiplex PCR, and its TCRdb copy is limited to in-frame clones, with some not included. Its listing shows some 110,000 clones. What was sequenced was PBMCs. Every receptor here comes from a man aged 40-49 years in good health and CMV-seronegative. Both conserved end residues are part of each CDR3. The D gene is left open where the match is weak.

j_call cdr3_length v_call d_call cdr3_nt cdr3_aa
TRBJ2-4 16 TRBV7-8 TRBD1 TGTGCCAGCAGTCCCCGGGACAGGGGGCCGATAAACATTCAGTACTTC CASSPRDRGPINIQYF
TRBJ1-4 16 TRBV6-5 TRBD1 TGTGCCAGCAGTTGGAGGCAGGGGGCTAGGAGGGAAAAACTGTTTTTT CASSWRQGARREKLFF
TRBJ2-7 12 TRBV6-6 NA TGTGCCGCCACACGATCAGGGGACGAGCAGTACTTC CAATRSGDEQYF
TRBJ2-3 15 TRBV6-1 NA TGTGCCACCCAATTGAGGGGGAGCGTTACAGATACGCAGTATTTT CATQLRGSVTDTQYF
TRBJ2-7 14 TRBV27 TRBD1 TGTGCCGGCAGTCCCCGGGACAGGGCCTACGAGCAGTACTTC CAGSPRDRAYEQYF
TRBJ2-3 16 TRBV5-1 TRBD2 TGCGCCAGCAGCCCACTAGCGGGAGGCCGCACAGATACGCAGTATTTT CASSPLAGGRTDTQYF
TRBJ2-5 17 TRBV29-1 TRBD2 TGCAGCGCTCCAGGGACTAGCGGGAGGGGGAACCAAGAGACCCAGTACTTC CSAPGTSGRGNQETQYF
TRBJ1-2 13 TRBV19 NA TGTGCCAGTAGCGGACAGACATACTATGGCTACACCTTC CASSGQTYYGYTF
TRBJ1-1 14 TRBV5-1 NA TGCGCCAGCAGCCCCCAAACAGGGATCACTGAAGCTTTCTTT CASSPQTGITEAFF
TRBJ2-7 13 TRBV6-1 TRBD2 TGTGCCAGCAGTGAGCGGGAGTCCTACGAGCAGTACTTC CASSERESYEQYF
TRBJ1-2 13 TRBV30 NA TGTGCCTGGAGAGGCGGGGCTAACTATGGCTACACCTTC CAWRGGANYGYTF
TRBJ2-3 18 TRBV28 NA TGTGCCAGCAGCCGAGTTTGGGCAGCCGAAATAGACACAGATACGCAGTATTTT CASSRVWAAEIDTDTQYF
TRBJ1-5 15 TRBV5-6 TRBD1 TGTGCCAGCAGCAACAGGGACAGGACGGGTCAGCCCCAGCATTTT CASSNRDRTGQPQHF
TRBJ2-7 16 TRBV5-1 NA TGCGCCAGCAGCGCCGATTTAGCGTTTGGGATCTACGAGCAGTACTTC CASSADLAFGIYEQYF
TRBJ2-2 16 TRBV7-9 NA TGTGCCAGCAGCTCGTTTAGCGGATGGAACACCGGGGAGCTGTTTTTT CASSSFSGWNTGELFF
TRBJ1-4 15 TRBV5-1 TRBD1 TGCGCCAGCAGCTATCGCCAGGGGGGAAATGAAAAACTGTTTTTT CASSYRQGGNEKLFF
TRBJ2-5 17 TRBV10-3 TRBD2 TGTGCCATCAGTGAAGCCGGGCGGACTAGCGGCCAAGAGACCCAGTACTTC CAISEAGRTSGQETQYF
TRBJ2-1 14 TRBV10-3 NA TGTGCCATCAGTGAGGGACTTTCCTACAATGAGCAGTTCTTC CAISEGLSYNEQFF
TRBJ2-7 13 TRBV2 NA TGTGCCAGCAGACAGACTAGTACGGGCGAGCAGTACTTC CASRQTSTGEQYF
TRBJ2-7 16 TRBV2 NA TGTGCCAGCAGTGAACGCCAGGGGACGATGTCCTACGAGCAGTACTTC CASSERQGTMSYEQYF
TRBJ2-1 17 TRBV5-6 TRBD2 TGTGCCAGCAGTTCTAGTGGGGGGGTCGGGGGCTACAATGAGCAGTTCTTC CASSSSGGVGGYNEQFF
TRBJ1-4 14 TRBV19 NA TGTGCCAGTAGTCCGGGGTGGGATGGTGAAAAACTGTTTTTT CASSPGWDGEKLFF
TRBJ2-6 15 TRBV5-1 NA TGCGCCAGCACAACCGCAGGGTCTGGGGCCAACGTCCTGACTTTC CASTTAGSGANVLTF
TRBJ1-1 13 TRBV15 NA TGTGCCACCAGCAGTAAGAGGCTCACTGAAGCTTTCTTT CATSSKRLTEAFF
TRBJ2-1 18 TRBV7-2 TRBD2 TGTGCCAGCAGCTTAGAGGGGACTAGCGGGCGGTATCACAATGAGCAGTTCTTC CASSLEGTSGRYHNEQFF
TRBJ1-5 13 TRBV2 NA TGTGCCACCACCGGGGGAGGGGGGCAGCCCCAGCATTTT CATTGGGGQPQHF
TRBJ2-7 14 TRBV6-5 TRBD1 TGTGCCAGCAGTTACGGGGACAGCTCCTACGAGCAGTACTTC CASSYGDSSYEQYF
TRBJ2-4 17 TRBV5-1 TRBD2 TGCGCCAGCAGCCTCGGACTAGCCGGCCAAGCCAAAAACATTCAGTACTTC CASSLGLAGQAKNIQYF
TRBJ1-2 13 TRBV7-9 NA TGTGCCAGCAGCTTAGCGCTTTGGAGAGGCTACACCTTC CASSLALWRGYTF
TRBJ2-1 13 TRBV6-1 TRBD2 TGTGCCAGCAGTGGTGGGAGGGGTCATGAGCAGTTCTTC CASSGGRGHEQFF
TRBJ2-2 14 TRBV30 NA TGTGCCTGGAGTCCGACACCCAGGGTCGGGGAGCTGTTTTTT CAWSPTPRVGELFF
TRBJ2-7 12 TRBV11-2 NA TGTGCCAGCAGCTTAGCGGGGTACGAGCAGTACTTC CASSLAGYEQYF
TRBJ1-1 16 TRBV27 NA TGTGCCAGCAGTTTCCGGGGGGTAAAAATGAACACTGAAGCTTTCTTT CASSFRGVKMNTEAFF
TRBJ1-1 16 TRBV28 TRBD1 TGTGCCAGCAGTTTAGTGGGGGACAGCATGAACACTGAAGCTTTCTTT CASSLVGDSMNTEAFF
TRBJ2-3 16 TRBV6-5 TRBD2 TGTGCCAGCAGTTTCGGACTAGCGTATAGCACAGATACGCAGTATTTT CASSFGLAYSTDTQYF
TRBJ1-1 15 TRBV5-6 TRBD1 TGTGCCAGCAGCGTACGGGGACAGATGAACACTGAAGCTTTCTTT CASSVRGQMNTEAFF
TRBJ1-4 16 TRBV4-1 NA TGCGCCAGCAGCCAAGGGGTTCCAGGGGCTGGGGAAAAACTGTTTTTT CASSQGVPGAGEKLFF
TRBJ2-2 15 TRBV11-2 NA TGTGCCAGCAGCTTCGAACAGACGAACACCGGGGAGCTGTTTTTT CASSFEQTNTGELFF
TRBJ2-1 15 TRBV7-3 TRBD2 TGTGCCAGCAGCTTATCCTTAGCGGGAGACGATGAGCAGTTCTTC CASSLSLAGDDEQFF
TRBJ2-5 13 TRBV5-6 NA TGTGCCAGCAGCCCGCCTACTCAAGAGACCCAGTACTTC CASSPPTQETQYF
TRBJ2-7 15 TRBV21-1 NA TGTGCCAGTCCGAGTCGGAGCGTTCTAACCTACGAGCAGTACTTC CASPSRSVLTYEQYF
TRBJ2-1 14 TRBV10-3 NA TGTGCCATCAGACCGGGAGCCTCATACAATGAGCAGTTCTTC CAIRPGASYNEQFF
TRBJ2-5 18 TRBV11-3 TRBD2 TGTGCCAGCAGCTGGGAGACGACTAGCGGGAGGTATAAAGAGACCCAGTACTTC CASSWETTSGRYKETQYF
TRBJ1-5 15 TRBV6-6 TRBD1 TGTGCCAGCAGCAAAGGGACAGACAGCAATCAGCCCCAGCATTTT CASSKGTDSNQPQHF
TRBJ2-5 15 TRBV27 TRBD1 TGTGCCAGCAGCCGAACAGGGGAGTCCTGGGAGACCCAGTACTTC CASSRTGESWETQYF
TRBJ2-2 14 TRBV19 TRBD1 TGTGCCAGTGGGACAGGGTATAACACCGGGGAGCTGTTTTTT CASGTGYNTGELFF
TRBJ2-1 15 TRBV7-2 NA TGTGCCAGCAGCTTAAGACGGGTCGGGTACAATGAGCAGTTCTTC CASSLRRVGYNEQFF
TRBJ2-7 14 TRBV6-1 NA TGTGCCAGCAACTGGGAACCTACTACGGGAGAGCAGTACTTC CASNWEPTTGEQYF
TRBJ2-1 13 TRBV4-1 NA TGCGCCAGCAGCCAAAGGGGGGGGCGTGAGCAGTTCTTC CASSQRGGREQFF
TRBJ1-5 15 TRBV28 NA TGTGCCAGCAGTCCCCGACAGATTAGCAATCAGCCCCAGCATTTT CASSPRQISNQPQHF
TRBJ1-2 15 TRBV28 TRBD1 TGTGCCAGCAGTCCTCCCCGACAGGGCGGCTATGGCTACACCTTC CASSPPRQGGYGYTF
TRBJ1-2 15 TRBV5-6 TRBD1 TGTGCCAGCAGCTTGGGCCCCGGGACAGGGGGTGTAGACACCTTC CASSLGPGTGGVDTF
TRBJ2-5 12 TRBV5-1 NA TGCGCCAGCATCGGGGTGGGAGAGACCCAGTACTTC CASIGVGETQYF
TRBJ2-1 16 TRBV27 TRBD2 TGTGCCAGCAGTTTAGCAAGGGTAGCGGGATTTAATGAGCAGTTCTTC CASSLARVAGFNEQFF
TRBJ2-7 16 TRBV11-3 NA TGTGCCAGCAGCACCCATAGGACAGAGAGAGCCTACGAGCAGTACTTC CASSTHRTERAYEQYF
TRBJ2-7 17 TRBV19 TRBD1 TGTGCCAGTAGCCTGGGACAGGGCTCCTACCTTTCCTACGAGCAGTACTTC CASSLGQGSYLSYEQYF